The 13 T cell receptor beta chains reported below all come from one sample, sequenced in a study of blood T cell repertoires in COVID-19. The data were produced by immunoSEQ multiplex PCR, yet TCRdb's version contains in-frame clones alone and is incomplete. This sample has 95,000 to 110,000 clones, with roughly 87% found just once. The specimen was peripheral blood. Receptors were obtained from a human donor in a cohort sampled during active COVID-19.

The V gene is TRBV27, the J gene TRBJ2-2, with 9 nucleotides matching TRBD2. This CDR3 region has 17 residues. Germline V gene data show CDR1 as MNHEY and CDR2 as SMNVEV (reference sequence). V shed 4 bases, J shed 7 bases, and the junction held 13 bases outside the gene matches. This chain's CDR3 is CASSWGSAGGPIGELFF. The CDR3, as DNA: TGTGCCAGCAGTTGGGGGTCTGCGGGGGGGCCTATCGGGGAGCTGTTTTTT.

This chain connects TRBV6-1 to TRBJ2-7, with D unclear. CDR1 is MNHNS and CDR2 is SASEGT in the germline V gene. The CDR3 covers 13 residues. Trimming removed 3 bases at V and 5 bases at J, with 11 bases between. CDR3 in DNA: TGTGCCAGCAGTGATAATATTCCAGACGAGCAGTACTTC. The encoded protein is CASSDNIPDEQYF.

This clone showed up just a few times. The rearrangement links TRBV10-2 to TRBJ2-1; D might be TRBD2 (6 bases). The V end lost 7 bases, the J end lost 4 bases, and 17 bases lay between the germline ends. Germline values: CDR1 WSHSY, CDR2 SAAADI. The length of the CDR3 is 15 residues. The CDR3 here is CASNNRGAGYNEQFF. The CDR3, as DNA: TGCGCCAGCAACAACCGAGGGGCGGGGTACAATGAGCAGTTCTTC.

CDR3 nucleotide sequence: TGCGCCAGCAGCCAAGGGACTCATTACAATGAGCAGTTCTTC. This codes for CASSQGTHYNEQFF. V usage is TRBV4-1 and J usage is TRBJ2-1; possibly TRBD2 for D (5 bases). The CDR3 consists of 14 residues. The germline V gene encodes CDR1 MGHRA and CDR2 YSYEKL. The V end was cut by 1 base, the J end by 4 bases, with 8 bases between.

Notes on this clone: Additional DNA sequences in this sample encode the identical CDR3. The chain carries TRBV19 and TRBJ1-1; D might be TRBD1 (5 bases). The V and J ends lost 1 base and 1 base respectively, with 7 bases between them. CDR1 is LNHDA, CDR2 SQIVND, per germline (reference sequence). The CDR3 length is 14 residues. The CDR3 nucleotides are TGTGCCAGTAGTATAGGGCAGGGGAACACTGAAGCTTTCTTT. The encoded protein is CASSIGQGNTEAFF.

This rearrangement joins TRBV5-4 to TRBJ2-1, with 11 bases matching TRBD2. CDR3 size: 15 residues. Looked up from germline, CDR1 is SGHNT and CDR2 is YYREEE (reference sequence). V was pared by 2 bases and J by 7 bases, with 5 bases of the junction left unmatched. The CDR3 reads CASSLLAGVRNEQFF. In DNA form, the CDR3 reads TGTGCCAGCAGCTTACTAGCGGGAGTACGTAATGAGCAGTTCTTC.

The J gene is TRBJ2-1, the V gene TRBV19; 8 bases align to TRBD1. The V and J ends lost 3 bases and 6 bases, in that order; junction bases with no gene match: 4. Germline CDR1 and CDR2: LNHDA and SQIVND (reference sequence). There are 14 residues in the CDR3. CDR3 coding DNA: TGTGCCAGTAGTATGCTCACAGGGGGCAATGAGCAGTTCTTC. It encodes CASSMLTGGNEQFF.

The rearrangement joins TRBV7-3 to TRBJ2-2; the D gene is possibly TRBD1 (6 bases). The CDR3 has 15 amino acids. Germline CDR1 reads SGHTA; CDR2 reads FQGTGA. Trimming took off 1 base at V and 2 bases at J, with 8 bases between the two ends. Written as DNA, the CDR3 is TGTGCCAGCAGCTTAATGGGGGCCAACACCGGGGAGCTGTTTTTT. It yields the protein CASSLMGANTGELFF. Supplemented by reference TRBV7-3 and TRBJ2-2, the full variable domain reads GAGVSQTPSNKVTEKGKYVELRCDPISGHTALYWYRQSLGQGPEFLIYFQGTGAADDSGLPNDRFFAVRPEGSVSTLKIQRTERGDSAVYLCASSLMGANTGELFFGEGSRLTVL.

This clone was observed a single time. The chain uses TRBV2 and TRBJ2-7; the match to TRBD1 covers 8 bases. Germline lookup yields CDR1 SNHLY and CDR2 FYNNEI. The CDR3 sequence is 19 residues long. V lost 9 bases to trimming and J lost 2 bases; unmatched junction nucleotides: 24. The chain's CDR3 is CAREGHPGQDRGPTYEQYF. CDR3 nucleotides: TGTGCCAGAGAGGGTCATCCTGGACAAGACAGGGGCCCTACCTACGAGCAGTACTTC.

This clone appeared once. V usage is TRBV30 and J usage is TRBJ1-6; weak D call: TRBD1 (6 bases). Germline CDR1 reads GTSNPN; CDR2 reads SVGIG (reference sequence). This CDR3 is 14 amino acids long. Trimming removed 5 bases at V and 6 bases at J, with 14 bases between. This CDR3 reads CAWVMGTSNSPLHF. For the CDR3, the DNA is TGTGCCTGGGTAATGGGGACAAGTAATTCACCCCTCCACTTT.

This clone came up a few times. V and J are TRBV6-1 and TRBJ1-2; D is possibly TRBD1 (6 bases). The ends were cut back, 2 bases at V and 5 bases at J, with 12 bases in the middle. The CDR3 loop spans 14 amino acids. Germline assignment: CDR1 MNHNS and CDR2 SASEGT. The CDR3 loop reads CASSESPGEYGYTF. The CDR3 DNA is TGTGCCAGCAGTGAATCGCCAGGGGAATATGGCTACACCTTC.

A few counts support this clone. V and J are TRBV5-1 and TRBJ2-1, with TRBD2 matching 9 bases. V shed 6 bases and J 8 bases; nucleotides not matched to a gene: 9. CDR1 and CDR2 from the germline V gene are SGHRS and YFSETQ. The CDR3 loop spans 14 amino acids. CDR3 nucleotides: TGCGCCAGCACTAGCGGGACTATGGTGGATGAGCAGTTCTTC. This translates into CASTSGTMVDEQFF.

In DNA form, the CDR3 reads TGTGCCAGCAGTTTTCCTGACAGTTCCTACAATGAGCAGTTCTTC. Encoded protein: CASSFPDSSYNEQFF. This chain joins TRBV28 and TRBJ2-1; a weak D match, TRBD1 (5 bases). There are 15 residues in the CDR3. The V and J ends lost 3 bases and 1 base respectively, with 10 bases between them. CDR1 MDHEN and CDR2 SYDVKM come from the germline V gene.